These T cell receptor beta chains were read from a single sample in a study of T cell responses to AZD1222 COVID-19 vaccine. Clones were sequenced by immunoSEQ multiplex PCR, and TCRdb holds only the in-frame ones, with some missing. The sample carries about 160,000 clones, 88% recorded once. Sequences were derived from peripheral blood, sampled on day 0 of AZD1222 vaccination. The receptor set was obtained from an adult in good health. CDR3s include the opening cysteine and the closing phenylalanine or tryptophan. D genes are given only for firm matches. Only some rows state a clone size, as once, few, many or a class for expanded clones.

>NA|TRBJ2-7|NA|TRBV19
CASSTVDSTYEQYF
TGTGCCAGTAGTACAGTGGACAGCACCTACGAGCAGTACTTC
>NA|TRBJ2-2|NA|TRBV7-8
CASSLGSRGTFTGELFF
TGTGCCAGCAGCTTAGGGTCGAGGGGAACCTTCACCGGGGAGCTGTTTTTT
>NA|TRBJ2-6|NA|TRBV10-3
CAISGGGFGSGANVLTF
TGTGCCATCAGCGGAGGGGGATTTGGCTCTGGGGCCAACGTCCTGACTTTC
>TRBD1|TRBJ2-7|NA|TRBV10-2
CASSELGQGQYF
TGCGCCAGCAGTGAGTTAGGACAGGGACAGTACTTC
>TRBD1|TRBJ2-3|NA|TRBV24-1
CATSDFSTGVLRDTQYF
TGTGCCACCAGTGATTTCTCGACAGGGGTTCTCAGAGATACGCAGTATTTT
>TRBD1|TRBJ1-1|NA|TRBV3-1/TRBV3-2
CASSQDYQGGATEAFF
TGTGCCAGCAGCCAAGATTATCAGGGGGGAGCCACTGAAGCTTTCTTT
>TRBD1|TRBJ1-1|NA|TRBV4-3
CASSQEGTGDTEAFF
TGCGCCAGCAGCCAAGAAGGAACAGGGGACACTGAAGCTTTCTTT
>TRBD1|TRBJ1-4|NA|TRBV24-1
CATSDSLGTGNEKLFF
TGTGCCACCAGTGATAGCCTCGGGACAGGGAATGAAAAACTGTTTTTT
>NA|TRBJ1-1|NA|TRBV15
CATALGNVNTEAFF
TGTGCCACCGCGCTTGGGAACGTGAACACTGAAGCTTTCTTT
>TRBD2|TRBJ2-1|NA|TRBV27
CASSPGTSGKHEQFF
TGTGCCAGCAGTCCGGGGACTAGCGGGAAGCATGAGCAGTTCTTC
>NA|TRBJ1-3|NA|TRBV15
CATSRILSGNTIYF
TGTGCCACCAGCCGCATCCTCTCTGGAAACACCATATATTTT
>NA|TRBJ1-5|few|TRBV19
CASKKVEGNQPQHF
TGTGCCAGTAAAAAAGTCGAAGGCAATCAGCCCCAGCATTTT
>TRBD1|TRBJ1-6|NA|TRBV30
CAWMTGGNSPLHF
TGTGCCTGGATGACAGGGGGCAATTCACCCCTCCACTTT
>NA|TRBJ1-4|NA|TRBV2
CASSEPTGSNEKLFF
TGTGCCAGCAGTGAACCGACAGGCAGTAATGAAAAACTGTTTTTT
>NA|TRBJ1-5|NA|TRBV4-2
CASSQGGGRQPQHF
TGTGCCAGCAGCCAAGGAGGAGGGAGACAGCCCCAGCATTTT
>TRBD2|TRBJ2-5|NA|TRBV6-2/TRBV6-3
CASSPGGLAIQETQYF
TGTGCCAGCAGCCCCGGGGGACTAGCTATCCAAGAGACCCAGTACTTC
>TRBD2|TRBJ2-1|once|TRBV4-3
CASSQDTGLAGGPLSYNEQFF
TGCGCCAGCAGCCAAGATACGGGACTAGCGGGAGGGCCTCTCTCCTACAATGAGCAGTTCTTC
>NA|TRBJ1-1|NA|TRBV9
CASSEPGMFTEAFF
TGTGCCAGCAGCGAACCAGGGATGTTCACTGAAGCTTTCTTT
>NA|TRBJ1-3|NA|TRBV12-3/TRBV12-4
CASRRSSGNTIYF
TGTGCCAGCAGAAGGAGCTCTGGAAACACCATATATTTT
>NA|TRBJ1-1|NA|TRBV4-2
CASSQHQGNTEAFF
TGTGCCAGCAGCCAGCATCAGGGGAACACTGAAGCTTTCTTT
>NA|TRBJ1-5|NA|TRBV6-5
CASSRPNQPQHF
TGTGCCAGCAGCAGACCCAATCAGCCCCAGCATTTT
>TRBD1|TRBJ2-3|NA|TRBV10-3
CAIRGGTGGGNTDTQYF
TGTGCCATCAGAGGAGGGACAGGGGGCGGGAACACAGATACGCAGTATTTT
>NA|TRBJ1-6|NA|TRBV7-3
CASSLQGNSPLHF
TGTGCCAGCAGCCTCCAGGGAAATTCACCCCTCCACTTT
>NA|TRBJ2-2|NA|TRBV18
CASSLNTGELFF
TGTGCCAGCTCCCTGAACACCGGGGAGCTGTTTTTT
>TRBD1|TRBJ1-5|NA|TRBV6-1
CASRVEGQILYSNQPQHF
TGTGCCAGCCGTGTGGAGGGACAGATCCTCTATAGCAATCAGCCCCAGCATTTT
>NA|TRBJ1-3|NA|TRBV6-2/TRBV6-3
CASSYTGNTIYF
TGTGCCAGCAGTTATACTGGAAACACCATATATTTT
>NA|TRBJ1-3|NA|TRBV6-5
CASSPFGGGNTIYF
TGTGCCAGCAGTCCCTTCGGGGGCGGAAACACCATATATTTT
>TRBD1|TRBJ2-4|NA|TRBV19
CASSIDETGDIIQYF
TGTGCCAGTAGTATAGACGAGACAGGGGATATCATTCAGTACTTC
>NA|TRBJ2-7|NA|TRBV7-2
CASSLGGGHAYEQYF
TGTGCCAGCAGCTTAGGGGGGGGACATGCCTACGAGCAGTACTTC
>TRBD2|TRBJ2-3|NA|TRBV3-1/TRBV3-2
CASSYPRGSRGDTQYF
TGTGCCAGCAGCTATCCGCGGGGGTCAAGAGGAGATACGCAGTATTTT
>NA|TRBJ1-2|once|TRBV28
CASSFEQVHGYTF
TGTGCCAGCAGTTTTGAGCAGGTCCATGGCTACACCTTC
>NA|TRBJ2-3|NA|TRBV6-2/TRBV6-3
CASSNQGTDTQYF
TGTGCCAGCAGTAATCAGGGCACAGATACGCAGTATTTT
>TRBD2|TRBJ2-7|NA|TRBV5-1
CASSSLAGPSYEQYF
TGCGCCAGCAGCTCCTTAGCGGGACCCTCCTACGAGCAGTACTTC
>NA|TRBJ1-1|once|TRBV5-1
CASSLGTVNTEAFF
TGCGCCAGCAGCTTGGGGACAGTGAACACTGAAGCTTTCTTT
>NA|TRBJ1-5|NA|TRBV30
CAWSKGRLNQPQHF
TGTGCCTGGAGTAAGGGCAGGCTCAATCAGCCCCAGCATTTT
>TRBD1|TRBJ1-1|few|TRBV5-1
CASSEDRYSEAFF
TGCGCCAGCAGCGAGGACAGGTACTCTGAAGCTTTCTTT
>NA|TRBJ2-5|NA|TRBV10-3
CAISESKGGPQETQYF
TGTGCCATCAGTGAGTCTAAGGGGGGTCCACAAGAGACCCAGTACTTC
>TRBD1|TRBJ1-3|NA|TRBV28
CAAGTGGGGSGNTIYF
TGTGCCGCCGGGACAGGGGGCGGGGGTTCTGGAAACACCATATATTTT
>NA|TRBJ1-1|NA|TRBV5-6
CASSLNGAPSAFF
TGTGCCAGCAGCTTGAATGGGGCCCCGTCAGCTTTCTTT
>NA|TRBJ2-7|NA|TRBV5-6
CASSLGGHSYEQYF
TGTGCCAGCAGCTTGGGCGGCCACTCCTACGAGCAGTACTTC
>NA|TRBJ1-5|NA|TRBV2
CASRRGPWSHF
TGTGCCAGCAGGCGGGGGCCCTGGTCCCATTTT